The clone carrying this TCR beta chain was detected many times. The antigen is undetermined. Using its own MiXCR run on the reads, TCRdb lists one record per CDR3 protein. The sample lists roughly 110,000 distinct CDR3 sequences; roughly a tenth were seen once. Germline CDR1 reads MDHEN; CDR2 reads SYDVKM. CDR3 length equals 16 residues. Trimming removed 3 bases from V and 8 bases from J; junction bases left unmatched: 8. The source of the sample is a study of T cell repertoires in cytomegalovirus infection. As for the study in general: Shared public TCR beta signatures pointed to both CMV infection and a matching HLA type.

V is TRBV28 and J is TRBJ2-2; 11 bases fit TRBD2. The source material was PBMCs, sequenced either directly or after in vitro stimulation (not recorded which). The clonotype comes from a human donor in good health (CMV status not recorded). Some clones in this sample may be carry-over from other donors' samples. The CDR3 bases are TGTGCCAGCAGTTTGACACTAGCGGGAGTTGCGGGGGAGCTGTTTTTT. Residues: CASSLTLAGVAGELFF.